This T cell receptor beta chain originates from a study of blood T cell repertoires in COVID-19. Looking at the study overall: T cells, B-cell-depleted T cells, or PBMCs provided the cDNA or gDNA that served as material.

Authors' analysis steps: Reference gene primer amplification in the assay estimated nucleated cell counts. Sequencing used immunoSEQ multiplex PCR; TCRdb keeps in-frame clones, though not all of them. V, J and clone size reflect that table, while D and trimming were determined from the DNA. This sample has some 200,000 clones, with 89% found just once. Germline CDR1 LGHDT, CDR2 YNNKEL (reference sequence). V was trimmed by 3 bases and J by 10 bases, leaving 12 bases between them. The CDR3 totals 12 residues. Sequenced input: peripheral blood. This TCR was recovered from a woman between 35 and 50 years old with acute or convalescent COVID-19. The rearrangement joins TRBV3-1 (or the pseudogene TRBV3-2) to TRBJ1-2, with TRBD1 as a possible D gene (6 bases). For the CDR3, the DNA is TGTGCCAGCAGCCAGGGGGCGCGGAACTACACCTTC. Its translation: CASSQGARNYTF.